A single sample gave rise to the 12 T cell receptor beta chains below, sequenced in a study of blood T cell repertoires in COVID-19. The protocol was immunoSEQ multiplex PCR, while the TCRdb copy is restricted to in-frame clones and leaves out a portion. The data contain fewer than 650,000 clones, 70% to 90% of them singletons. The sequenced sample was peripheral blood. These receptors came from a woman between 45 and 60 years old with COVID-19, enrolled during active disease.

The gene calls are TRBV18 and TRBJ2-5, with 7 positions matching TRBD1. V was clipped by 3 bases and J by 4 bases; unmatched bases: 5. The CDR3 has 14 residues. Germline V gene sequence: CDR1 KGHSH, CDR2 LQKENI. CDR3: CASSPPTGIETQYF. For the CDR3, the DNA is TGTGCCAGCTCACCGCCGACAGGGATAGAGACCCAGTACTTC.

V is TRBV6-5 and J is TRBJ2-1; 7 bases are shared with TRBD2. Per germline, CDR1 MNHEY and CDR2 SVGAGI. CDR3 length: 15 amino acids. V shed 5 bases and J 8 bases; nucleotides not matched to a gene: 12. Here the CDR3 reads CASSPAGSRAHEQFF. The CDR3 DNA sequence: TGTGCCAGCAGTCCAGCGGGGTCAAGGGCCCATGAGCAGTTCTTC.

J is TRBJ2-7 and V is TRBV28; TRBD1 agrees at 12 bases. The CDR3 loop spans 16 amino acids. V was pared by 2 bases and J by 4 bases, with 6 bases of the junction left unmatched. Germline values: CDR1 MDHEN, CDR2 SYDVKM. The CDR3 sequence: CASSLGGTGGEYEQYF. The CDR3, as DNA: TGTGCCAGCAGTTTAGGGGGGACAGGGGGCGAGTACGAGCAGTACTTC.

This sequence joins TRBV3-1 (or the pseudogene TRBV3-2) and TRBJ1-5; D is possibly TRBD1 (5 bases). Trimming left V 7 bases short and J 0 bases short, with 31 bases between. The CDR3 runs 21 residues. Germline V gene sequence: CDR1 LGHDT, CDR2 YNNKEL (reference sequence). CDR3 loop: CASTLSRAGPTIRYSNQPQHF. The CDR3 DNA sequence: TGTGCCAGCACTCTATCTAGGGCAGGGCCTACTATCCGATATAGCAATCAGCCCCAGCATTTT.

The chain carries TRBV2 and TRBJ2-7; weak D call: TRBD2 (7 bases). This CDR3 contains 13 residues. The germline gives CDR1 SNHLY, CDR2 FYNNEI. The germline V and J ends were trimmed by 6 bases and 6 bases, with 15 bases remaining between them. The DNA for the CDR3 is TGTGCCAGCAGGTGGGGGGGCCGGGGCGAGCAGTACTTC. Translated, it gives CASRWGGRGEQYF. The complete variable domain, with remaining parts taken from reference TRBV2 and TRBJ2-7, reads EPEVTQTPSHQVTQMGQEVILRCVPISNHLYFYWYRQILGQKVEFLVSFYNNEISEKSEIFDDQFSVERPDGSNFTLKIRSTKLEDSAMYFCASRWGGRGEQYFGPGTRLTVT.

This chain connects TRBV30 to TRBJ1-6; D is perhaps TRBD1 (5 bases). The germline V gene has CDR1 GTSNPN and CDR2 SVGIG (reference sequence). Trimming took off 2 bases at V and 9 bases at J, with 11 bases between the two ends. This CDR3 is 13 amino acids long. In nucleotides, the CDR3 is TGTGCCTGGAGTTATGCGGGGGGTTCACCCCTCCACTTT. It translates to CAWSYAGGSPLHF.

This rearrangement joins TRBV29-1 to TRBJ1-6, with TRBD1 identical over 8 bases. V lost 7 bases, J lost 10 bases, and 9 bases stayed unmatched. The length of the CDR3 is 13 residues. Looked up from germline, CDR1 is SQVTM and CDR2 is ANQGSEA. CDR3 in amino acids: CSARQGLNSPLHF. As DNA, the CDR3 is TGCAGCGCCCGACAGGGGTTAAACTCACCCCTCCACTTT. Together with reference TRBV29-1 and TRBJ1-6, the CDR3 gives the full variable domain: SAVISQKPSRDICQRGTSLTIQCQVDSQVTMMFWYRQQPGQSLTLIATANQGSEATYESGFVIDKFPISRPNLTFSTLTVSNMSPEDSSIYLCSARQGLNSPLHFGNGTRLTVT.

This clone turned up a few times. The genes are TRBV6-1 and TRBJ2-1; TRBD2 matches at 8 bases. CDR3 size: 15 residues. The germline gives CDR1 MNHNS, CDR2 SASEGT. V was clipped by 6 bases and J by 6 bases; unmatched bases: 10. CDR3 loop: CASSHLRGAANEQFF. The CDR3 DNA reads TGTGCCAGCAGCCACCTGCGGGGGGCCGCCAATGAGCAGTTCTTC.

The chain recombines TRBV30 with TRBJ2-2; unclear D gene. V was shortened by 2 bases and J by 2 bases, with 3 bases between the two germline ends. This CDR3 is 12 amino acids long. Germline V gene sequence: CDR1 GTSNPN, CDR2 SVGIG (reference sequence). In DNA form, the CDR3 reads TGTGCCTGGAGTCGTAACACCGGGGAGCTGTTTTTT. Its translation is CAWSRNTGELFF.

This clone appeared a single time. This chain connects TRBV6-5 to TRBJ1-3; D may be TRBD1 (6 bases). Looked up from germline, CDR1 is MNHEY and CDR2 is SVGAGI. The length of the CDR3 is 14 residues. The CDR3 DNA is TGTGCTTCCGAGCGGGGGCGCTCTGGAAACACCATATATTTT. Its translation: CASERGRSGNTIYF.

The chain combines TRBV30 with TRBJ1-3; TRBD1 matches 8 bases. The CDR3 is 14 amino acids. The junction had 6 bases not matched to a gene; V was cut back by 6 bases and J by 2 bases. Looked up from germline, CDR1 is GTSNPN and CDR2 is SVGIG (reference sequence). CDR3 bases: TGTGCCTGCTCCCGGACAGGGACTGGAAACACCATATATTTT. It encodes CACSRTGTGNTIYF.

This chain connects TRBV5-8 to TRBJ2-5, with 12 bases fitting TRBD2. Germline V CDR1 and CDR2: SGHTS, YDEGEE. There are 15 residues in the CDR3. The trim removed 2 bases at V and 4 bases at J, leaving 3 bases unmatched. CDR3 in amino acids: CASSFLLAGGETQYF. CDR3 DNA: TGTGCCAGCAGCTTCTTACTAGCGGGGGGAGAGACCCAGTACTTC.